A single sample is the source of the 3 T cell receptor beta chains below, sequenced in a study of T cell repertoires in cytomegalovirus infection. TCRdb used MiXCR to reprocess the reads, holding one entry per CDR3 protein. The sample lists about 450,000 distinct CDR3 sequences, approximately 30% occurring once. The sample taken for sequencing was PBMCs. These receptors all come from a human donor in good health (CMV status not recorded). Some clones in this sample may be carry-over from other donors' samples.

The chain couples TRBV19 to TRBJ2-1; possible D gene TRBD2, 5 bases. The CDR3 spans 17 residues. CDR1 is LNHDA and CDR2 is SQIVND in the germline V gene (reference sequence). Trimming shortened V by 3 bases and J by 5 bases, and 20 bases separated the two germline ends. The CDR3 reads CASSINGVRGRDNEQFF. The CDR3 bases are TGTGCCAGTAGTATTAATGGCGTTCGGGGAAGGGACAATGAGCAGTTCTTC.

This clonotype was picked up a small number of times. This chain connects TRBV12-3 or TRBV12-4 to TRBJ2-5; 9 bases fit TRBD1. The CDR3 consists of 12 residues. V trimming: 9 bases; J trimming: 7 bases; junction bases outside the gene matches: 6. This CDR3 is CASTGGAGTQYF. The DNA of the CDR3 is TGTGCCAGTACAGGGGGCGCAGGGACCCAGTACTTC.

The V and J genes are TRBV11-2 and TRBJ2-7; a possible D gene is TRBD2 (6 bases). The CDR3 length is 14 residues. Germline CDR1 reads SGHAT; CDR2 reads FQNNGV. V lost 5 bases to trimming and J lost 3 bases, with 14 bases between them. The CDR3: CASSGWEVDYEQYF. The CDR3 region has the DNA TGTGCCAGCAGCGGTTGGGAGGTCGACTACGAGCAGTACTTC.